This TCR beta chain derives from a study of blood T cells in healthy people across ages. Study-wide points: Unsorted PBMC material precluded a definitive naive versus antigen-experienced comparison. Lack of knowledge of donor CMV status possibly confounded expanded clonotype changes.

Then a second PCR, running about 6 to 11 cycles, was carried out with a sample-barcoded 5' primer and a J-beta primer mix. TCRdb re-called the 5' RACE reads through MiXCR, storing one row per CDR3 protein. The repertoire holds over 1,300,000 distinct CDR3 sequences, approximately 63% seen once, with 5.5% to 8% in the top ten. Per germline, CDR1 DFQATT and CDR2 SNEGSKA (reference sequence). The CDR3 consists of 12 residues. On this clonotype: Its antigen is undetermined.

This sequence originates from a man aged 18 to 35 in good health. The chain links TRBV20-1 to TRBJ2-1; D ambiguous. The DNA end favors TRBJ2-7, so the J call may be wrong. Sequencing used blood. As DNA, the CDR3 is TGCAGTGCTAGGGATTGGGATCATGAGCAGTACTTC. This gives the protein CSARDWDHEQYF.